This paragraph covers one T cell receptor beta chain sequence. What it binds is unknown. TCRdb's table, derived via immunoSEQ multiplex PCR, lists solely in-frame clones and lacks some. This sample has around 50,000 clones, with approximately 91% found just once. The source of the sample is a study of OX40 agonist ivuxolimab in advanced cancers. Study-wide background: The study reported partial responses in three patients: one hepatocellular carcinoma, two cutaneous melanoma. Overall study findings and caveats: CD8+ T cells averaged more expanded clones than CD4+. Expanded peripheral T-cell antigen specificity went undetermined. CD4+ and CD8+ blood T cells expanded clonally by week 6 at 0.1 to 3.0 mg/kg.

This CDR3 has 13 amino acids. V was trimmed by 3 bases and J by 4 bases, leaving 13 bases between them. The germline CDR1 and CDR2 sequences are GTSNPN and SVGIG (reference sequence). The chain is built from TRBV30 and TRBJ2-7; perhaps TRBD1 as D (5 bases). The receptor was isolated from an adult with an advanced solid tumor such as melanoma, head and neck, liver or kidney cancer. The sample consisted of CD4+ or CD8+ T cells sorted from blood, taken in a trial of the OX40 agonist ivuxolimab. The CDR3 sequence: CAWSDRQWYEQYF. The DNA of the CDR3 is TGTGCCTGGAGCGATAGACAGTGGTACGAGCAGTACTTC.